This record looks at one T cell receptor (beta chain) sequence and its context. Its antigen has not been determined. Per-nucleotide qualities are absent, and no much larger clonotype sits a single base away. The data originate from a study of shared clonotypes between healthy human individuals (dated by TCRdb to the early 2020s). Describing the broader study: A few men and two women, aged 18 to 49 years, made up the cohort. For each donor, CD4 naive and CD4 memory were each run on three plates, CD8 naive on two plates, and CD8 memory on one plate. To estimate repertoire size and how much clonotype sharing occurs between individuals, the study deeply sequenced the blood TCR repertoires of several healthy adults. To increase sequencing depth and limit assay-specific biases, TCR repertoire library preparation and sequencing were carried out by different laboratories using diverse techniques. Each donor's leukapheresis produced roughly between about 0.8 and 8.9 billion PBMCs. Study-wide findings and limitations: Naive subsets generally had larger estimated clonotype richness than memory subsets. Across several donors, about 4.5% of naive CD4, around 3.5% of naive CD8, under 2.5% of memory CD4, and over 0.35% of memory CD8 clonotypes were shared. Higher generation probabilities were observed for clonotypes shared by all four sorted-subset donors than for non-shared clonotypes. Sampling was restricted to blood, and TCR repertoires in tissues likely differ from the TCR repertoires found in blood. Rarefaction of sorted-subset datasets indicated incomplete sequencing despite the large sequencing depth. Pairwise subsampling led to the expectation that sequencing depth would affect the degree of clonotype sharing among donors. Because the study included only a small number of donors, the genetic and exposure-history diversity represented was limited.

The CDR3, cysteine through phenylalanine, is 15 amino acids long. Kept here is only the CDR3 DNA, which spans 45 bases and is read in frame from base 1. For the CD8 naive samples, CD45RO-negative cells were positively selected for CCR7, yielding a CD45RA+CCR7+ population from which TemRA cells were excluded. Donors were healthy HIV-negative adults with no recently reported acute infections or vaccinations. Only Caucasian adults living in Nashville, Tennessee, USA were represented among the donors. Blood was obtained by leukapheresis, after which PBMCs were separated by Ficoll-Histopaque density gradient centrifugation and cryopreserved in liquid nitrogen vapor phase. Purity and quantity of every magnetically sorted T cell population were checked by analytical flow cytometry. From each sorted fraction, genomic DNA was isolated and quantified by UV absorbance on a Nanodrop 2000c. Using the deep immunoSEQ assay, multiplex PCR amplified TCR CDR3 regions from genomic DNA. Extracted genomic DNA from each cell subset was spread evenly across all wells of several immunoSEQ 96-well plates, with each plate serving as a replicate. For sorted subsets, about 0.2 ug genomic DNA, equal to 30,000 or so T cell genomes, was loaded into each replicate PCR. Purified libraries were quantified with a Qubit 3.0 fluorometer, sized on a Bioanalyzer 2100, and re-quantified with the KAPA Library Quantification kit. Every immunoSEQ 96-well plate was sequenced on a dedicated single-read 150-cycle Illumina NextSeq 550 flow cell. The original methods were these. The immunoSEQ output contained only junctional sequences without quality scores, so filtering could not match that applied to full-length reads. To assign V/J genes and CDR3, sequences were annotated using PyIR, a Python wrapper for IgBLAST v1.9, with IMGT germline references. Reads were filtered out if the reads had weak V/J assignments (E-value above 1e-6), no CDR3, stop codons, out-of-frame junctions, or ambiguous translated residues. V3J clonotypes were defined by identical inferred V gene, J gene, and CDR3 amino acid sequence. Percentage overlap between repertoires was calculated by dividing the number of shared unique clonotypes by the size of the smaller repertoire. Repertoire richness was assessed with RTK rarefaction, the Chao1 estimator, and Recon v2.1 estimates of unobserved clonotypes. Generation probabilities were computed with OLGA for all TCRbeta clonotypes obtained by the gDNA method from a handful of donors. Here the immuneACCESS table is served through TCRdb, limited to in-frame sequences with V and J called. Missing clones are a known gap in these copies; in checked studies unresolved V genes cover under half, and the rest lacks a known reason. V, J and clone size derive from that table, while D and trimming were established from the DNA sequence. The sample records around 1.9 million clones, about 93% of which are singletons. Jointly, the top ten make up approximately 1.6% of the sample.

The receptor was derived from a young man in good health. Some clones in this sample may be carry-over from other donors' samples. The V and J genes are TRBV7-5 and TRBJ2-1. TRBV7-5 is a pseudogene segment. The sample consisted of naive CD8+ T cells from PBMCs. The cell subset or site label corresponds to: CD45RA+CCR7+. The DNA sequence is as follows: TGTGTCAGAAGCTCCGCCGGATGTTCCTACAATGAGCAGTTCTTC. It specifies CVRSSAGCSYNEQFF.